The 26 T cell receptor beta chains reported below all come from one sample, sequenced in a study of T cells in Graves' hyperthyroidism and ophthalmopathy. From RNA transcripts, TCR beta CDR3 regions were amplified. HTBI primers were the set used in a first-round RT-PCR of the TCR CDR3. MiXCR was run by TCRdb on the multiplex PCR reads, yielding one entry per CDR3 protein. Of some 760,000 distinct CDR3 sequences detected, 11% to 15% appear once; the ten largest clones hold 10%. Sequenced input: blood. These receptors were taken from a young woman with Graves' hyperthyroidism.

This chain links TRBV5-6 with TRBJ2-2; 9 bases fit TRBD2. The CDR3 sequence is 16 residues long. Germline trimming cut 1 base from V and 4 bases from J; bases unmatched to any gene: 5. Germline values: CDR1 SGHDT, CDR2 YYEEEE. The CDR3 reads CASSLYGTSLTGELFF. The CDR3 DNA sequence: TGTGCCAGCAGCTTGTACGGGACTAGCCTCACCGGGGAGCTGTTTTTT.

The J gene is TRBJ1-1, the V gene TRBV30; tentatively, D is TRBD1 (5 bases). CDR3 size: 13 residues. Trimming stripped 2 bases from V and 8 bases from J, with 15 bases between. Germline V gene data show CDR1 as GTSNPN and CDR2 as SVGIG (reference sequence). CDR3 nucleotide sequence: TGTGCCTGGAGTCTCCAGGGCATCCAAGAAGCTTTCTTT. Protein product: CAWSLQGIQEAFF.

This clonotype came up many times. The gene calls are TRBV6-2 or TRBV6-3 and TRBJ2-4; tentative D call: TRBD2 (5 bases). The V gene's germline CDR1 is MNHEY and CDR2 SVGEGT. The V end lost 2 bases, the J end lost 1 base, and 9 bases lay between the germline ends. CDR3 length: 15 amino acids. Written as DNA, the CDR3 is TGTGCCAGCAGTTACGGGAGTAGGGCCAAAAACATTCAGTACTTC. It translates to CASSYGSRAKNIQYF.

With respect to this clonotype: This sequence may be a read error, since a much larger clone differs from it by one base. The gene calls are TRBV12-3 or TRBV12-4 and TRBJ1-1; D perhaps matches TRBD1 (5 bases). The V end lost 7 bases, the J end lost 3 bases, and 9 bases lay between the germline ends. The CDR3 length is 12 residues. CDR3 protein: CASMGGDTEAFF. DNA for the CDR3: TGTGCCAGCATGGGGGGGGACACTGAAGCTTTCTTT.

The rearrangement links TRBV19 to TRBJ1-5; tentative D call: TRBD1 (6 bases). The germline V and J ends were trimmed by 5 bases and 11 bases, with 19 bases remaining between them. The germline V gene has CDR1 LNHDA and CDR2 SQIVND (reference sequence). This CDR3 contains 14 residues. The CDR3 is CASSSGGGAETQHF. In nucleotides, the CDR3 is TGTGCCAGTAGTTCGGGGGGGGGGGCTGAGACCCAGCATTTT.

This clonotype appeared many times. The rearrangement joins TRBV27 to TRBJ2-7, with 13 bases matching TRBD2. V lost 5 bases, J lost 7 bases, and 8 bases stayed unmatched. Looked up from germline, CDR1 is MNHEY and CDR2 is SMNVEV (reference sequence). The CDR3 spans 15 residues. CDR3 bases: TGTGCCAGCAGTGTACTAGCGGGAGGGCCGAGGGAGCAGTACTTC. Translated, it gives CASSVLAGGPREQYF.

This clonotype has at least ten counts. Here the CDR3 DNA reads TGTGCCAGCAGCTGGGGCACCGGGGAGCTGTTTTTT. This codes for CASSWGTGELFF. The V call is TRBV7-9, the J call TRBJ2-2; D is uncertain. The CDR3 extends over 12 amino acids. The V gene lost 4 bases and the J gene lost 4 bases, with 4 bases spanning the gap. Germline CDR1 and CDR2: SEHNR and FQNEAQ (reference sequence).

This clonotype was seen more than once but under ten times. The chain couples TRBV28 to TRBJ1-5; TRBD1 agrees at 7 bases. The CDR3 has 15 amino acids. V lost 3 bases, J lost 4 bases, and 6 bases stayed unmatched. CDR1 is MDHEN, CDR2 SYDVKM, per germline. CDR3 loop: CASSFLGDSNQPQHF. DNA for the CDR3: TGTGCCAGCAGTTTTTTGGGGGACAGTAATCAGCCCCAGCATTTT.

This clonotype was seen a handful of times. The chain uses TRBV3-1 and TRBJ2-2; 8 bases fit TRBD2. CDR1 is LGHDT and CDR2 is YNNKEL in the germline V gene (reference sequence). Germline trimming cut 4 bases from V and 0 bases from J; bases unmatched to any gene: 4. The length of the CDR3 is 16 residues. The CDR3 DNA sequence: TGTGCCAGCAGCCTAGCGGGATATTCGAACACCGGGGAGCTGTTTTTT. Translation gives CASSLAGYSNTGELFF. Full variable domain (missing parts from reference TRBV3-1 and TRBJ2-2): DTAVSQTPKYLVTQMGNDKSIKCEQNLGHDTMYWYKQDSKKFLKIMFSYNNKELIINETVPNRFSPKSPDKAHLNLHINSLELGDSAVYFCASSLAGYSNTGELFFGEGSRLTVL.

The chain combines TRBV6-2 or TRBV6-3 with TRBJ2-1; TRBD2 agrees at 11 bases. This CDR3 spans 15 amino acids. The germline V gene has CDR1 MNHEY and CDR2 SVGEGT. The J segment lost 5 bases and the V segment lost 7 bases, leaving 7 bases of the junction unmatched. For the CDR3, the DNA is TGTGCCAGCACACTAGCGGGAGCTATTCACAATGAGCAGTTCTTC. This translates into CASTLAGAIHNEQFF.

This clonotype was counted many times. The rearrangement links TRBV7-9 to TRBJ2-7; no definite D call. Germline V lookup: CDR1 SEHNR, CDR2 FQNEAQ (reference sequence). This CDR3 has 15 residues. V lost 1 base and J 5 bases, leaving 15 bases between the germline ends. For the CDR3, the DNA is TGTGCCAGCAGCTTAGTATTGGGCCAGGCCGACGAGCAGTACTTC. Amino acids: CASSLVLGQADEQYF.

There are many counts of this clonotype. The rearrangement joins TRBV7-2 to TRBJ2-1, with TRBD1 matching over 9 bases. The CDR3 is made up of 17 amino acids. Germline CDR1 reads SGHTA; CDR2 reads FQGNSA. V trimming: 2 bases; J trimming: 5 bases; junction bases outside the gene matches: 10. The CDR3 DNA is TGTGCCAGCAGCTTATTCCCGGACAGGGGAGGGGACAATGAGCAGTTCTTC. Translated, it gives CASSLFPDRGGDNEQFF.

This clonotype was counted ten times or more. In DNA form, the CDR3 reads TGTGCCAGCAGCTCCTGGGACGTTGGGGGGGGCGGTTACAATGAGCAGTTCTTC. Protein product: CASSSWDVGGGGYNEQFF. This chain connects TRBV11-3 to TRBJ2-1; possible D gene TRBD2, 7 bases. The CDR3 is 18 residues long. CDR1 and CDR2 from the germline V gene are SGHNT and YENEEA. Deletions cut 4 bases from V and 4 bases from J, with 23 bases between.

This clonotype was observed many times. The rearrangement uses TRBV20-1 and TRBJ2-7; tentative D call: TRBD2 (6 bases). CDR3 length equals 10 residues. The germline V and J ends were trimmed by 6 bases and 6 bases, with 9 bases remaining between them. Germline loops: CDR1 DFQATT, CDR2 SNEGSKA (reference sequence). DNA of the CDR3: TGCAGTGCGCGGGGAGGCGAGCAGTACTTC. This sequence encodes CSARGGEQYF.

The V call is TRBV10-3, the J call TRBJ2-1; TRBD2 matches 8 bases. The CDR3 spans 15 residues. Germline CDR1 and CDR2: ENHRY and SYGVKD. Unmatched junction bases numbered 13, after V lost 11 bases and J lost 4 bases. The CDR3 loop reads CAAEQRAGDYNEQFF. The CDR3 DNA follows: TGTGCCGCCGAACAGAGAGCGGGAGATTACAATGAGCAGTTCTTC.

This clonotype was observed a few times. The chain couples TRBV28 to TRBJ2-7, with 8 nucleotides matching TRBD2. Per the germline V gene, CDR1 is MDHEN and CDR2 is SYDVKM. The CDR3 has 14 residues. The V segment lost 1 base and the J segment 9 bases; nucleotides outside the gene matches: 8. The CDR3 region has the DNA TGTGCCAGCAGTTTATTTGGTAGCGGGAAGAGGCAGTACTTC. The encoded protein is CASSLFGSGKRQYF.

There are a few counts of this clonotype. The chain recombines TRBV19 with TRBJ2-7, with 8 bases fitting TRBD1. This CDR3 contains 13 residues. Germline loops: CDR1 LNHDA, CDR2 SQIVND (reference sequence). Trimming at V came to 10 bases and at J to 5 bases, leaving 10 bases not matched to a gene. The CDR3 here is CATADRVRNEQYF. CDR3 nucleotide sequence: TGTGCCACCGCGGACAGGGTAAGGAACGAGCAGTACTTC.

The genes are TRBV7-9 and TRBJ1-1; D perhaps matches TRBD1 (6 bases). Germline CDR1 is SEHNR and CDR2 is FQNEAQ (reference sequence). Trimming cost V 7 bases and J 6 bases, with 18 bases left between them. The CDR3 loop spans 14 amino acids. DNA of the CDR3: TGTGCCAGCACCGATTACTCCTCAGGGGCTGAAGCTTTCTTT. This codes for CASTDYSSGAEAFF.

The genes are TRBV19 and TRBJ1-2; D might be TRBD1 (5 bases). Germline lookup yields CDR1 LNHDA and CDR2 SQIVND (reference sequence). The CDR3 consists of 13 residues. Trimming stripped 1 base from V and 7 bases from J, with 10 bases between. Written as DNA, the CDR3 is TGTGCCAGTAGTATAGGGGGCCTGGGTGGCTACACCTTC. As protein: CASSIGGLGGYTF.

This clonotype was counted at least ten times. The chain joins TRBV30 to TRBJ1-2; TRBD1 agrees at 7 bases. The CDR3 runs 13 residues. Germline V CDR1 and CDR2: GTSNPN, SVGIG (reference sequence). J was trimmed by 7 bases and V by 0 bases; bases with no gene match: 5. The DNA for the CDR3 is TGTGCCTGGAGTGTAACAGGGGTGTTTGGCTACACCTTC. Translated, it gives CAWSVTGVFGYTF. Based on the CDR3 plus reference TRBV30 and TRBJ1-2, the full variable domain is SQTIHQWPATLVQPVGSPLSLECTVEGTSNPNLYWYRQAAGRGLQLLFYSVGIGQISSEVPQNLSASRPQDRQFILSSKKLLLSDSGFYLCAWSVTGVFGYTFGSGTRLTVV.

This clonotype was observed a handful of times. This chain joins TRBV7-9 and TRBJ1-1; 7 nucleotides match TRBD1. Per the germline V gene, CDR1 is SEHNR and CDR2 is FQNEAQ (reference sequence). This CDR3 has 11 residues. Trimming removed 7 bases from V and 11 bases from J; junction bases left unmatched: 7. CDR3 DNA sequence: TGTGCCAGCACCAAGGGACAGTTGGCTTTCTTT. The encoded protein is CASTKGQLAFF.

About this clonotype: The CDR3 does not close with the conserved phenylalanine or tryptophan, likely indicating a read error. The chain recombines TRBV5-1 with TRBJ1-4; D uncertain. The CDR3 length is 16 residues. Germline loops: CDR1 SGHRS, CDR2 YFSETQ. Trimming pared 4 bases from V and 4 bases from J, leaving 17 bases between. The CDR3 loop is CASSPGIVRINEKLFI. CDR3 in DNA: TGCGCCAGCAGCCCCGGGATAGTCCGGATTAATGAAAAACTGTTTATT.

The sample holds many counts of this clonotype. The chain combines TRBV2 with TRBJ2-5; 9 bases agree with TRBD2. Germline V gives CDR1 SNHLY, CDR2 FYNNEI. The CDR3 is made up of 17 amino acids. The CDR3 spells CAARWLAGTRSVETQYF. The CDR3 DNA reads TGTGCTGCGCGGTGGCTAGCGGGAACCCGGTCGGTAGAGACCCAGTACTTC.

This clonotype has only a few counts. The genes are TRBV12-3 or TRBV12-4 and TRBJ1-5, with 8 bases matching TRBD1. This CDR3 contains 16 residues. V shed 1 base and J 4 bases; nucleotides not matched to a gene: 6. The CDR3 nucleotides are TGTGCCAGCAGTTTAGAAGACAGGGGTCATAATCAGCCCCAGCATTTT. This translates into CASSLEDRGHNQPQHF.

This rearrangement joins TRBV25-1 to TRBJ2-6; D not resolved. The CDR3 runs 15 residues. The V end was cut by 4 bases, the J end by 0 bases, with 7 bases between. In germline, CDR1 is MGHDK, CDR2 SYGVNS. The CDR3 reads CASSGGPSGANVLTF. The DNA for the CDR3 is TGTGCCAGCAGTGGGGGTCCCTCTGGGGCCAACGTCCTGACTTTC.

In its sample, this clonotype was seen a few times. The chain couples TRBV11-2 to TRBJ2-3; D call uncertain. Trimming pared 0 bases from V and 14 bases from J, leaving 12 bases between. Germline CDR1 reads SGHAT; CDR2 reads FQNNGV. The CDR3 is 12 amino acids. CDR3 in DNA: TGTGCCAGCAGCTTAGATAAGCGATGGCTGTATTTT. Translation: CASSLDKRWLYF.